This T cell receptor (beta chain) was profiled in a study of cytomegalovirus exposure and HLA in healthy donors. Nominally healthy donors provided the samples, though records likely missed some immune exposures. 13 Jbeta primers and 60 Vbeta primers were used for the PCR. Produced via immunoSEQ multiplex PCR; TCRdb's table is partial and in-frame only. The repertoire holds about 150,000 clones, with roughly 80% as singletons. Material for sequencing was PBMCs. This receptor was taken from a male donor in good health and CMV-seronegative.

CDR3 DNA: TGTGCCAGCAGTGACCCCCGGGCCTCTCGGGGTGAAAAACTGTTTTTT. It codes for CASSDPRASRGEKLFF. The V and J genes are TRBV6-1 and TRBJ1-4; D is uncertain. The CDR3 sequence is 16 residues long. Germline assignment: CDR1 MNHNS and CDR2 SASEGT. The V gene lost 3 bases and the J gene lost 7 bases, with 18 bases spanning the gap.